This record looks at one T cell receptor beta chain sequence and its context. The data stem from a study of Ad26.COV2.S vaccination and SARS-CoV-2 variants. Described treatment: 15 to 20 received Ad26.COV2.S at low or high dose, single or two shots; roughly 5 received placebo; per-sample allocation not given. Repertoires come from day 63 after the first vaccine or placebo injection. Assay: immunoSEQ multiplex PCR; the TCRdb copy retains only in-frame clones and omits some. The repertoire holds under 300,000 clones, around 90% seen once, with roughly 3% in the top ten. The receptor was isolated from a person between 18 and 65 years old who received the Ad26.COV2.S COVID-19 vaccine or a placebo. The sample was peripheral blood, taken in a trial of Ad26.COV2.S vaccine versus placebo.

CDR3 DNA: TGCGCCAGCAGCTTGGAGGGCAACTCCTACGAGCAGTACTTC. It is translated as CASSLEGNSYEQYF. The chain joins TRBV5-1 to TRBJ2-7; D unresolved. V lost 0 bases to trimming and J lost 0 bases, with 7 bases between them. CDR3 length: 14 residues. From germline, CDR1 is SGHRS and CDR2 YFSETQ.